The 18 T cell receptor beta chains reported below all come from one sample, sequenced in a study of PD-1 blockade in classical Hodgkin lymphoma. In every patient, relapse followed autologous stem cell transplantation, while exposure to brentuximab vedotin differed. Sequencing was performed with immunoSEQ multiplex PCR; in TCRdb, only in-frame clones are kept and a portion is missing. The repertoire holds more than 140,000 clones, with about 81% as singletons. Here the sequenced sample was peripheral blood mononuclear cells (PBMCs), taken before the second cycle of nivolumab. These receptors were collected from a human donor with classical Hodgkin lymphoma.

This clone was seen more than once but under ten times. The CDR3 loop is CSVLMTADTQYF. CDR3 nucleotides: TGCAGCGTGCTGATGACGGCAGATACGCAGTATTTT. The V gene is TRBV29-1, the J gene TRBJ2-3; no clear D. CDR3 length equals 12 residues. CDR1 is SQVTM and CDR2 is ANQGSEA in the germline V gene. Trimming removed 6 bases from V and 4 bases from J, with 11 bases in between.

This clone was seen more than once but under ten times. At one end the junction does not follow the germline gene, possibly because of a read error. V gene TRBV7-7 combines with J gene TRBJ1-3; D is unclear. The CDR3 spans 14 residues. Germline V lookup: CDR1 SSHAT, CDR2 FNYEAQ (reference sequence). The CDR3 sequence: CASSDLGLGNTIYF. In DNA form, the CDR3 reads TGTGCTAGCAGCGATTTGGGCCTCGGAAACACCATATATTTT.

The chain uses TRBV5-6 and TRBJ1-2; D call uncertain. The CDR3 is 12 residues long. Germline V gives CDR1 SGHDT, CDR2 YYEEEE. V shed 1 base and J shed 4 bases, with 5 bases lying between them. The CDR3 DNA reads as TGTGCCAGCAGCTTGAGCAGCTATGGCTACACCTTC. Its protein is CASSLSSYGYTF. The full variable domain, rest sourced from reference TRBV5-6 and TRBJ1-2, is DAGVTQSPTHLIKTRGQQVTLRCSPKSGHDTVSWYQQALGQGPQFIFQYYEEEERQRGNFPDRFSGHQFPNYSSELNVNALLLGDSALYLCASSLSSYGYTFGSGTRLTVV.

This chain links TRBV7-6 with TRBJ2-3, with no clear D. The V gene's germline CDR1 is SGHVS and CDR2 FNYEAQ. The CDR3 extends over 13 amino acids. V dropped 1 base and J dropped 6 bases, with 8 bases sitting between them. Here the CDR3 DNA reads TGTGCCAGCAGCTTAGACCCGGACGATACGCAGTATTTT. It specifies CASSLDPDDTQYF.

The genes are TRBV6-6 and TRBJ1-1; D remains unclear. This CDR3 has 14 residues. Germline V lookup: CDR1 MNHNY, CDR2 SVGAGI (reference sequence). Trimming took off 2 bases at V and 1 base at J, with 8 bases between the two ends. CDR3 coding DNA: TGTGCCAGCAGTTACCTGGAGACGAACACTGAAGCTTTCTTT. Its protein product is CASSYLETNTEAFF.

The chain employs TRBV4-1 and TRBJ2-3; 12 nucleotides align to TRBD2. CDR1 and CDR2 (germline): MGHRA, YSYEKL. V trimming: 0 bases; J trimming: 5 bases; junction bases outside the gene matches: 9. The CDR3 spans 18 residues. CDR3 protein: CASSQESSGGARVDTQYF. CDR3 nucleotide sequence: TGCGCCAGCAGCCAAGAGTCTAGCGGGGGGGCCAGAGTAGATACGCAGTATTTT.

The V gene is TRBV7-2, the J gene TRBJ2-5; 7 nucleotides agree with TRBD1. Germline-derived CDR1 and CDR2 are SGHTA and FQGNSA. The V segment lost 5 bases and the J segment 1 base; nucleotides outside the gene matches: 4. The CDR3 covers 14 residues. CDR3: CASSNDRAQETQYF. The CDR3 DNA sequence: TGTGCCAGCAGCAACGACAGGGCCCAAGAGACCCAGTACTTC.

The genes are TRBV6-4 and TRBJ1-2, with D unresolved. Per germline, CDR1 MRHNA and CDR2 SNTAGT. The CDR3 totals 12 residues. V was pared by 2 bases and J by 2 bases, with 3 bases between. The CDR3 region is CASSDANYGYTF. The CDR3 region has the DNA TGTGCCAGCAGTGACGCCAACTATGGCTACACCTTC.

The gene calls are TRBV6-5 and TRBJ1-1, with TRBD1 identical over 9 bases. Germline V CDR1 and CDR2: MNHEY, SVGAGI. This CDR3 has 14 amino acids. V shed 4 bases, J shed 1 base, and the junction held 1 base outside the gene matches. As DNA, the CDR3 is TGTGCCAGCAGTTGGACAGGGGCGAACACTGAAGCTTTCTTT. Amino acids: CASSWTGANTEAFF.

The CDR3 protein is CASTHMLGAFDTQYF. The CDR3 region has the DNA TGTGCCAGCACTCATATGCTGGGAGCCTTCGATACGCAGTATTTT. The chain links TRBV2 to TRBJ2-3; D is perhaps TRBD2 (5 bases). Germline CDR1 is SNHLY and CDR2 is FYNNEI. Trimming cost V 7 bases and J 6 bases, with 20 bases left between them. This CDR3 is built from 15 residues.

The gene calls are TRBV9 and TRBJ1-3; D perhaps matches TRBD1 (5 bases). With 3 bases removed from V and 8 bases from J, the gap between germline ends came to 15 bases. This CDR3 is built from 14 residues. Germline CDR1 SGDLS, CDR2 YYNGEE. The CDR3 bases are TGTGCCAGCAGCGGCCGGGGGGAAAGGGACACCATATATTTT. This sequence encodes CASSGRGERDTIYF. Filled out from reference TRBV9 and TRBJ1-3, the complete variable domain reads DSGVTQTPKHLITATGQRVTLRCSPRSGDLSVYWYQQSLDQGLQFLIQYYNGEERAKGNILERFSAQQFPDLHSELNLSSLELGDSALYFCASSGRGERDTIYFGEGSWLTVV.

This rearrangement joins TRBV7-2 to TRBJ2-7; the D is unclear. V lost 2 bases and J 9 bases, leaving 14 bases between the germline ends. Germline CDR1 is SGHTA and CDR2 is FQGNSA. CDR3 length: 13 residues. The CDR3 sequence is CASSLTAATGQYF. The CDR3 DNA sequence: TGTGCCAGCAGCTTAACGGCCGCAACGGGGCAGTACTTC.

The chain carries TRBV5-6 and TRBJ1-5; D gene unclear. This CDR3 spans 13 amino acids. The germline V and J ends were trimmed by 2 bases and 4 bases, with 7 bases remaining between them. Germline V gene data show CDR1 as SGHDT and CDR2 as YYEEEE. The CDR3 here is CASSFTGNQPQHF. DNA of the CDR3: TGTGCCAGCAGCTTTACGGGGAATCAGCCCCAGCATTTT. Variable domain in full (rest from reference TRBV5-6 and TRBJ1-5): DAGVTQSPTHLIKTRGQQVTLRCSPKSGHDTVSWYQQALGQGPQFIFQYYEEEERQRGNFPDRFSGHQFPNYSSELNVNALLLGDSALYLCASSFTGNQPQHFGDGTRLSIL.

The chain has TRBV6-1 and TRBJ2-7, with D uncertain. CDR1 is MNHNS, CDR2 SASEGT, per germline. This CDR3 comprises 12 residues. Trimming removed 10 bases from V and 5 bases from J, with 15 bases in between. The CDR3 bases are TGTGCCACCGCCCTGGGCTTTAACGAGCAGTACTTC. This codes for CATALGFNEQYF.

The V gene is TRBV28, the J gene TRBJ2-5, with 9 nucleotides matching TRBD1. Germline V gives CDR1 MDHEN, CDR2 SYDVKM. V shed 5 bases and J 5 bases; nucleotides not matched to a gene: 9. The CDR3 is made up of 15 amino acids. The CDR3 here is CASSRRDRDSETQYF. CDR3 bases: TGTGCCAGCAGTCGCAGGGACAGGGATTCCGAGACCCAGTACTTC.

V is TRBV28 and J is TRBJ2-7, with TRBD2 matching 8 bases. The CDR3 contains 14 residues. Germline V gene data show CDR1 as MDHEN and CDR2 as SYDVKM. Unmatched junction bases numbered 5, after V lost 5 bases and J lost 2 bases. CDR3 sequence reads: CASSQAGAPYEQYF. The CDR3 DNA reads as TGTGCCAGCAGTCAAGCGGGAGCCCCCTACGAGCAGTACTTC.

V is TRBV5-1 and J is TRBJ2-7, with 7 bases identical to TRBD1. The CDR3 length is 15 residues. V trimming: 0 bases; J trimming: 6 bases; junction bases outside the gene matches: 9. Germline V gene sequence: CDR1 SGHRS, CDR2 YFSETQ. The DNA of the CDR3 is TGCGCCAGCAGCTTGGCCGACAGGGCCCTCGGCGAGCAGTACTTC. This gives the protein CASSLADRALGEQYF.

This clone has only one observation. The rearrangement joins TRBV29-1 to TRBJ2-5; 8 bases align to TRBD2. The DNA end is more similar to TRBJ2-7, so the J call may be wrong. The CDR3 totals 12 residues. Per germline, CDR1 SQVTM and CDR2 ANQGSEA. CDR3 residues: CSVELAGYEQYF. The CDR3, as DNA: TGCAGCGTTGAGCTAGCGGGCTACGAGCAGTACTTC.